This record covers a single T cell receptor beta chain. This entry comes from a study of blood T cell repertoires in COVID-19. Study overall: The study drew acute and convalescent COVID-19 samples from the United States, Italy and Spain. In each case, the material was cDNA or gDNA derived from T cells, B-cell-depleted T cells, or PBMCs.

Trimming took off 6 bases at V and 0 bases at J, with 16 bases between the two ends. The V gene's germline CDR1 is SGHDT and CDR2 YYEEEE. The CDR3 extends over 16 amino acids. In the authors' workflow: It was from reference gene primer amplification that nucleated cell counts were estimated. Sequencing was performed with immunoSEQ multiplex PCR; in TCRdb, only in-frame clones are kept and a portion is missing. The V and J calls and the clone size are those of that table, but D and trimming were determined from the DNA. Here the sample spans over 60,000 clones, 85% to 90% being singletons. This TCR was sampled from a woman aged 80 or over with active or convalescent COVID-19. The sample comprised peripheral blood. This chain uses TRBV5-6 with TRBJ2-1; weak D call: TRBD2 (6 bases). The CDR3 DNA sequence: TGTGCCAGCATGGTTGGGGGGTCGAGCTCCTACAATGAGCAGTTCTTC. It yields the protein CASMVGGSSSYNEQFF.